The rows below give T cell receptor beta chains drawn from one sample of a study of cytomegalovirus exposure and HLA in healthy donors. Libraries were prepared by immunoSEQ multiplex PCR; TCRdb keeps only in-frame clonotypes and omits some of them. The data show over 110,000 clones, about four fifths seen once. The sequencing sample was made of PBMCs. These receptors originate from a male donor in good health and CMV-seropositive. Both conserved end residues are part of each CDR3. Fields, in order: J gene, clone size, D gene, V gene, CDR3 protein, CDR3 DNA. The D gene is left open where the match is weak. Only some rows state a clone size, as once, few, many or a class for expanded clones.

>TRBJ2-5|NA|NA|TRBV18
CASSPSVAGAVETQYF
TGTGCCAGCTCACCATCTGTAGCAGGGGCGGTGGAGACCCAGTACTTC
>TRBJ1-2|NA|TRBD1|TRBV7-9
CASSDRQGNYGYTF
TGTGCCAGCAGCGACCGACAGGGTAACTATGGCTACACCTTC
>TRBJ2-7|NA|TRBD2|TRBV5-8
CASSGLSGRAREQYF
TGTGCCAGCAGCGGCTTAAGCGGGAGGGCCCGCGAGCAGTACTTC
>TRBJ1-1|NA|NA|TRBV27
CASSLRSGTEAFF
TGTGCCAGCAGTTTACGTTCGGGCACTGAAGCTTTCTTT
>TRBJ2-7|NA|NA|TRBV9
CASSVAGQGEQYF
TGTGCCAGCAGCGTTGCAGGTCAGGGCGAGCAGTACTTC
>TRBJ1-1|NA|TRBD1|TRBV9
CASSESPLQGDEAFF
TGTGCCAGCAGCGAGAGCCCCCTACAGGGGGATGAAGCTTTCTTT
>TRBJ2-1|NA|TRBD2|TRBV19
CASSREGSSYNEQFF
TGTGCCAGTAGCAGGGAGGGGAGCTCCTACAATGAGCAGTTCTTC
>TRBJ2-2|NA|NA|TRBV6-4
CASRQDSSNTGELFF
TGTGCCAGCAGGCAGGACAGCTCGAACACCGGGGAGCTGTTTTTT
>TRBJ2-2|NA|NA|TRBV6-1
CASRQGTGELFF
TGTGCCAGCAGACAGGGAACCGGGGAGCTGTTTTTT
>TRBJ1-2|few|NA|TRBV15
CATSSRGLVGGYTF
TGTGCCACCAGCAGCAGGGGTTTGGTTGGTGGCTACACCTTC
>TRBJ1-1|NA|NA|TRBV6-5
CASSSGGWRGNTEAFF
TGTGCCAGCAGTTCGGGCGGGTGGAGGGGGAACACTGAAGCTTTCTTT
>TRBJ2-1|NA|TRBD2|TRBV28
CASRPGLAGSYNEQFF
TGTGCCAGCAGACCTGGACTAGCGGGCTCCTACAATGAGCAGTTCTTC
>TRBJ1-1|once|NA|TRBV7-9
CSSSSFMNTEAFF
TGTTCCAGCAGCTCCTTTATGAACACTGAAGCTTTCTTT
>TRBJ2-1|NA|NA|TRBV28
CASKLWNEQFF
TGTGCCAGCAAACTCTGGAATGAGCAGTTCTTC
>TRBJ2-7|NA|NA|TRBV28
CASSWQQPYEQYF
TGTGCCAGCAGTTGGCAACAGCCCTACGAGCAGTACTTC
>TRBJ2-1|NA|TRBD2|TRBV6-4
CASSEGLAEVNEQFF
TGTGCCAGCTCTGAGGGACTAGCAGAAGTCAATGAGCAGTTCTTC
>TRBJ2-2|NA|TRBD2|TRBV5-4
CASSLELAGAGELFF
TGTGCCAGCAGCTTGGAACTAGCGGGGGCCGGGGAGCTGTTTTTT
>TRBJ2-5|NA|NA|TRBV7-2
CASSYSGGLKTQYF
TGTGCCAGCAGCTACTCGGGGGGCTTAAAGACCCAGTACTTC
>TRBJ2-7|NA|NA|TRBV11-2
CASSSAYEQYF
TGTGCCAGCAGTTCGGCCTACGAGCAGTACTTC
>TRBJ2-3|NA|NA|TRBV11-1
CASSFVELRGSTDTQYF
TGTGCCAGCAGCTTTGTGGAACTAAGGGGGAGCACAGATACGCAGTATTTT
>TRBJ2-5|NA|NA|TRBV6-5
CASSYSGETQYF
TGTGCCAGCAGTTACTCCGGGGAGACCCAGTACTTC
>TRBJ2-3|NA|TRBD2|TRBV5-4
CASSLAGGSSDTQYF
TGTGCCAGCAGCTTGGCCGGGGGGTCATCAGATACGCAGTATTTT
>TRBJ1-1|NA|NA|TRBV7-9
CASSPPSSRERITEAFF
TGTGCCAGCAGCCCGCCATCCTCTAGGGAGAGAATCACTGAAGCTTTCTTT
>TRBJ1-3|NA|TRBD1|TRBV18
CASSPDRAGNTIYF
TGTGCCAGCTCACCCGACAGGGCGGGAAACACCATATATTTT
>TRBJ2-7|NA|TRBD1|TRBV6-5
CASSYSVQGAYEQYF
TGTGCCAGCAGTTACTCCGTACAGGGGGCCTACGAGCAGTACTTC
>TRBJ2-7|NA|NA|TRBV27
CASSLAKLGPYEQYF
TGTGCCAGCAGTTTGGCCAAGCTGGGCCCCTACGAGCAGTACTTC
>TRBJ2-5|NA|NA|TRBV2
CASSEGPVETQYF
TGTGCCAGCAGTGAAGGGCCCGTGGAGACCCAGTACTTC
>TRBJ2-7|NA|TRBD2|TRBV13
CASSSLAGGPFEQYF
TGTGCCAGCAGCTCCCTAGCGGGGGGGCCGTTCGAGCAGTACTTC
>TRBJ2-5|NA|TRBD1|TRBV18
CASSQTGDQETQYF
TGTGCCAGCTCACAAACAGGGGACCAAGAGACCCAGTACTTC
>TRBJ2-1|once|NA|TRBV7-6
CASSTQDSYSNEQFF
TGTGCCAGCAGCACTCAGGACAGTTACTCCAATGAGCAGTTCTTC
>TRBJ2-7|NA|TRBD2|TRBV27
CASSRTSGTYEQYF
TGTGCCAGCAGCCGGACTAGCGGGACCTACGAGCAGTACTTC
>TRBJ2-7|once|TRBD2|TRBV7-8
CASSLLAGYEQYF
TGTGCCAGCAGCTTACTAGCGGGCTACGAGCAGTACTTC
>TRBJ2-7|NA|NA|TRBV7-9
CASSLNQDSYEQYF
TGTGCCAGCAGCTTAAATCAGGACTCCTACGAGCAGTACTTC
>TRBJ2-2|NA|NA|TRBV5-6
CASSFKRKGELFF
TGTGCCAGCAGTTTCAAGCGGAAGGGGGAGCTGTTTTTT
>TRBJ1-1|NA|NA|TRBV19
CASTLRQGSREAFF
TGTGCCAGTACCCTAAGGCAGGGGAGCCGCGAAGCTTTCTTT
>TRBJ1-1|few|NA|TRBV7-9
CASSFGTGNTEAFF
TGTGCCAGCAGTTTTGGCACGGGGAACACTGAAGCTTTCTTT
>TRBJ1-1|NA|TRBD1|TRBV27
CASSYRTGNTEAFF
TGTGCCAGCAGTTACCGGACAGGGAACACTGAAGCTTTCTTT
>TRBJ1-1|NA|TRBD1|TRBV27
CASRITGGTEAFF
TGTGCCAGCAGGATTACAGGGGGCACTGAAGCTTTCTTT
>TRBJ1-6|NA|NA|TRBV11-2
CASSYDPGTDSPLHF
TGTGCCAGCAGTTACGACCCCGGGACTGATTCACCCCTCCACTTT
>TRBJ1-6|NA|TRBD1|TRBV6-5
CASSPWTGGLSPLHF
TGTGCCAGCAGCCCCTGGACAGGGGGTTTGTCACCCCTCCACTTT
>TRBJ1-5|NA|NA|TRBV7-2
CASSFWGPSNQPQHF
TGTGCCAGCAGCTTTTGGGGGCCTAGCAATCAGCCCCAGCATTTT
>TRBJ2-7|NA|NA|TRBV18
CASSPGAPTYEQYF
TGTGCCAGCTCACCGGGGGCTCCTACCTACGAGCAGTACTTC